This TCR beta chain stems from a study of OX40 agonist ivuxolimab in advanced cancers. Libraries were prepared by immunoSEQ multiplex PCR; TCRdb keeps only in-frame clonotypes and omits some of them. The repertoire has 90,000 to 150,000 clones, 85% to 90% of them found once; the top ten carry around 0.55%. Comment on this clone: Its cognate antigen is unknown.

Per the germline V gene, CDR1 is SGDLS and CDR2 is YYNGEE. This CDR3 spans 16 amino acids. Between the trimmed V and J ends, which lost 0 bases and 2 bases, there was a span of 12 bases. Study-wide findings and caveats: Clonal expansion from baseline to week 6 occurred in both CD4+ and CD8+ T cells. Expanded clones tended on average to be more numerous among CD8+ T cells than CD4+.

This TCR came from an adult with an advanced solid tumor such as melanoma, head and neck, liver or kidney cancer. Sequenced here: CD4+ or CD8+ T cells sorted from blood, sampled in a trial of the OX40 agonist ivuxolimab. The chain carries TRBV9 and TRBJ1-3; no firm D call. The CDR3 loop is CASSVGRNWAGNTIYF. The CDR3 coding sequence is TGTGCCAGCAGCGTAGGGAGGAATTGGGCTGGAAACACCATATATTTT.